The T cell receptor beta chain under discussion was sequenced for a study of cytomegalovirus exposure and HLA in healthy donors. A remark on this clone: Its antigen is not identified.

Primers for the PCR totalled 60 Vbeta and 13 Jbeta. Sequenced by immunoSEQ multiplex PCR; TCRdb stores in-frame clones only, minus some. This sample has about 160,000 clones; roughly 84% occur once, and the top ten carry roughly 2.1%. Per the germline V gene, CDR1 is PRHDT and CDR2 is FYEKMQ (reference sequence). The CDR3 loop spans 12 amino acids. The V gene lost 4 bases and the J gene lost 0 bases, with 2 bases spanning the gap. Study-wide findings and caveats: Within an earlier analysis, most TCR beta V segments proved productive either about 87% or about 30% of the time. Later on, an analysis showed TCR association rates differing by HLA locus, with DRB1 the most and HLA-C the fewest.

The sequenced material came from PBMCs. The V call is TRBV13, the J call TRBJ2-3, with D unclear. The sequence was collected from a man aged 18 to 30 in good health and CMV-seropositive. The CDR3 region has the DNA TGTGCCAGCAGCTCAAGCACAGATACGCAGTATTTT. This sequence encodes CASSSSTDTQYF.